The 10 T cell receptor beta chains in this list originate from one sample, sequenced in a study of identical twins. MiXCR, run by TCRdb on the 5' RACE reads, gives a single entry per CDR3 protein. Counted here are 430,000 or so distinct CDR3 sequences, 20% to 25% occurring once; the ten biggest clones make up over 2.5%. In addition, the sample was reused for a study of T cells expressing NK-cell markers.

The specimen sequenced was CD4+ T cells sorted from blood. The receptor source for this set is a woman in her late teens or twenties in good health.

The CDR3 DNA is TGTGCTAGTGGTTTGGGACAGGTCACAGATACGCAGTATTTT. It is translated as CASGLGQVTDTQYF. The genes are TRBV12-5 and TRBJ2-3; tentatively, D is TRBD1 (6 bases). V was pared by 1 base and J by 2 bases, with 7 bases between. Germline lookup yields CDR1 LGHNT and CDR2 FRNRAP. The CDR3 runs 14 residues. Together with reference TRBV12-5 and TRBJ2-3, the CDR3 gives the full variable domain: DARVTQTPRHKVTEMGQEVTMRCQPILGHNTVFWYRQTMMQGLELLAYFRNRAPLDDSGMPKDRFSAEMPDATLATLKIQPSEPRDSAVYFCASGLGQVTDTQYFGPGTRLTVL.

This chain joins TRBV6-2 or TRBV6-3 and TRBJ2-7, with TRBD1 matching 9 bases. The CDR3 sequence is 14 residues long. The V and J ends lost 6 bases and 5 bases, in that order; junction bases with no gene match: 8. The germline V gene has CDR1 MNHEY and CDR2 SVGEGT. Here the CDR3 reads CASSKTRTGDEQYF. In DNA form, the CDR3 reads TGTGCCAGCAGCAAGACCCGGACAGGGGACGAGCAGTACTTC.

This clonotype came up a few times. The chain couples TRBV5-5 to TRBJ2-1, with D possibly matching TRBD2 (5 bases). Trimming took 4 bases from V and 8 from J, leaving 10 bases between them. CDR3 size: 12 residues. From germline, CDR1 is SGHKS and CDR2 YYEKEE (reference sequence). CDR3: CASSLLVDEQFF. CDR3 DNA sequence: TGTGCCAGCAGCCTACTAGTCGATGAGCAGTTCTTC. The full variable domain, completed using reference TRBV5-5 and TRBJ2-1, is DAGVTQSPTHLIKTRGQQVTLRCSPISGHKSVSWYQQVLGQGPQFIFQYYEKEERGRGNFPDRFSARQFPNYSSELNVNALLLGDSALYLCASSLLVDEQFFGPGTRLTVL.

The V gene is TRBV6-2 or TRBV6-3, the J gene TRBJ1-5; D is unresolved. CDR1 and CDR2 (germline): MNHEY, SVGEGT. Trimming pared 8 bases from V and 4 bases from J, leaving 6 bases between. The CDR3 consists of 11 residues. The CDR3 protein is CASGLNQPQHF. The DNA for the CDR3 is TGTGCCAGCGGTCTAAATCAGCCCCAGCATTTT.

This clonotype was seen ten or more times. This rearrangement joins TRBV15 to TRBJ2-1, with 8 bases matching TRBD2. Germline V gene lookup returns CDR1 LNHNV and CDR2 YYDKDF (reference sequence). V shed 2 bases and J 6 bases; nucleotides not matched to a gene: 9. There are 16 residues in the CDR3. CDR3 in DNA: TGTGCCACCAGCAGAAGTCTAGCGGGCGTAATCAATGAGCAGTTCTTC. It is translated as CATSRSLAGVINEQFF.

The chain links TRBV20-1 to TRBJ2-1; 9 bases agree with TRBD2. V shed 3 bases and J 0 bases; nucleotides not matched to a gene: 12. This CDR3 region has 18 residues. CDR1 is DFQATT and CDR2 is SNEGSKA in the germline V gene (reference sequence). For the CDR3, the DNA is TGCAGTGCTAGGTCTCTAGCGGGACCCAAGAGCTCCTACAATGAGCAGTTCTTC. Its protein product is CSARSLAGPKSSYNEQFF.

This sequence joins TRBV7-3 and TRBJ2-1; 9 bases align to TRBD1. Unmatched junction bases numbered 6, after V lost 2 bases and J lost 7 bases. This CDR3 has 15 amino acids. Germline assignment: CDR1 SGHTA and CDR2 FQGTGA. The CDR3 is CASSLVGQGRNEQFF. CDR3 DNA: TGTGCCAGCAGCTTAGTGGGACAGGGAAGGAATGAGCAGTTCTTC.

The chain combines TRBV11-3 with TRBJ2-1; no firm D call. Trimming took off 0 bases at V and 5 bases at J, with 11 bases between the two ends. Germline V gene data show CDR1 as SGHNT and CDR2 as YENEEA. The CDR3 runs 15 residues. The CDR3 region is CASSLERGANNEQFF. CDR3 coding DNA: TGTGCCAGCAGCTTAGAGCGAGGTGCCAACAATGAGCAGTTCTTC.

V usage is TRBV20-1 and J usage is TRBJ2-1; 9 bases line up with TRBD2. Germline lookup yields CDR1 DFQATT and CDR2 SNEGSKA (reference sequence). The CDR3 covers 14 residues. J gave up 0 bases and V 7 bases, and 4 bases lay outside the gene matches. CDR3 coding DNA: TGCAGTGTGAAACTAGCGGGCTCCTACAATGAGCAGTTCTTC. Its translation is CSVKLAGSYNEQFF.

The J gene is TRBJ2-5, the V gene TRBV20-1; D is possibly TRBD2 (5 bases). Germline V gene lookup returns CDR1 DFQATT and CDR2 SNEGSKA (reference sequence). The CDR3 is 13 residues long. Trimming removed 6 bases from V and 1 base from J, with 12 bases in between. The CDR3 region is CSARLRAQETQYF. The DNA of the CDR3 is TGCAGTGCAAGACTACGGGCCCAAGAGACCCAGTACTTC.